One sample yielded the 22 T cell receptor beta chains listed below, sequenced in a study of shared clonotypes between healthy human individuals. Produced via immunoSEQ multiplex PCR; TCRdb's table is partial and in-frame only. The sample lists 600,000 to 750,000 clones; about 92% were seen once. Source material: memory CD8+ T cells from PBMCs. Documented subset: CD45RO+ cells pooled with CCR7-negative TemRA cells. Receptors were obtained from a man younger than 30 in good health. Some clones in this sample may be carry-over from other donors' samples.

This chain uses TRBV9 with TRBJ2-7; TRBD2 matches at 8 bases. The germline CDR1 and CDR2 sequences are SGDLS and YYNGEE. The junction had 8 bases not matched to a gene; V was cut back by 6 bases and J by 0 bases. The CDR3 is 15 amino acids. As DNA, the CDR3 is TGTGCCAGCAACCCCGGGGGGGGGCCCTCCTACGAGCAGTACTTC. Amino acids: CASNPGGGPSYEQYF.

This chain connects TRBV5-1 to TRBJ2-7, with TRBD1 matching over 9 bases. The CDR3 loop spans 16 amino acids. Trimming cost V 4 bases and J 3 bases; bases outside gene matches: 11. The germline CDR1 and CDR2 sequences are SGHRS and YFSETQ. Here the CDR3 reads CASSPGVGQGVYEQYF. CDR3 nucleotide sequence: TGCGCCAGCAGCCCGGGGGTGGGACAGGGTGTCTACGAGCAGTACTTC.

This chain links TRBV7-2 with TRBJ2-1; D is undetermined. CDR3 length equals 15 residues. Deletions cut 0 bases from V and 7 bases from J, with 13 bases between. Germline V gene lookup returns CDR1 SGHTA and CDR2 FQGNSA. The CDR3 loop reads CASSLALPKVNEQFF. The CDR3 bases are TGTGCCAGCAGCTTAGCGCTCCCTAAGGTGAATGAGCAGTTCTTC.

This chain connects TRBV19 to TRBJ1-5; unclear D gene. Germline V lookup: CDR1 LNHDA, CDR2 SQIVND (reference sequence). The CDR3 contains 13 residues. V was clipped by 6 bases and J by 6 bases, with 12 bases between them. CDR3 amino acids: CASRAGWSQPQHF. The CDR3 bases are TGTGCCAGTAGGGCCGGCTGGAGTCAGCCCCAGCATTTT.

The chain combines TRBV7-9 with TRBJ2-7, with D unresolved. This CDR3 comprises 12 residues. V dropped 10 bases and J dropped 3 bases, with 13 bases sitting between them. CDR1 is SEHNR and CDR2 is FQNEAQ in the germline V gene (reference sequence). CDR3 in amino acids: CATQRSNYEQYF. The CDR3 coding sequence is TGTGCCACCCAGCGCAGCAACTACGAGCAGTACTTC. Filled out from reference TRBV7-9 and TRBJ2-7, the complete variable domain reads DTGVSQNPRHKITKRGQNVTFRCDPISEHNRLYWYRQTLGQGPEFLTYFQNEAQLEKSRLLSDRFSAERPKGSFSTLEIQRTEQGDSAMYLCATQRSNYEQYFGPGTRLTVT.

This clone appeared once. This chain links TRBV27 with TRBJ1-5; D gene unclear. The V gene's germline CDR1 is MNHEY and CDR2 SMNVEV (reference sequence). The V end lost 6 bases, the J end lost 0 bases, and 12 bases lay between the germline ends. The CDR3 has 15 residues. The CDR3 here is CASRPGYNSNQPQHF. Written as DNA, the CDR3 is TGTGCCAGCAGACCGGGCTATAATAGCAATCAGCCCCAGCATTTT.

The chain has TRBV19 and TRBJ2-5; TRBD2 agrees at 9 bases. This CDR3 is built from 16 residues. Germline assignment: CDR1 LNHDA and CDR2 SQIVND (reference sequence). V trimming: 3 bases; J trimming: 7 bases; junction bases outside the gene matches: 12. DNA of the CDR3: TGTGCCAGTAGTATGGGGAGACTAGCGGACGCGGGGACCCAGTACTTC. Its protein is CASSMGRLADAGTQYF.

The chain combines TRBV9 with TRBJ1-4; D unresolved. Per germline, CDR1 SGDLS and CDR2 YYNGEE. The V end was cut by 0 bases, the J end by 6 bases, with 9 bases between. This CDR3 is 14 amino acids long. This chain's CDR3 is CASSVGDGDEKLFF. In nucleotides, the CDR3 is TGTGCCAGCAGCGTAGGTGACGGAGATGAAAAACTGTTTTTT.

This clone was counted ten times or more. The chain links TRBV7-2 to TRBJ2-7; 12 positions agree with TRBD2. The CDR3 spans 16 residues. Germline-derived CDR1 and CDR2 are SGHTA and FQGNSA. V was pared by 5 bases and J by 2 bases, with 7 bases of the junction left unmatched. The CDR3 coding sequence is TGTGCCAGCAGCCCGCTTTGGACTAGCGGGGCCTACGAGCAGTACTTC. It translates to CASSPLWTSGAYEQYF.

The chain recombines TRBV28 with TRBJ2-1; D is uncertain. Trimming removed 3 bases at V and 7 bases at J, with 13 bases between. CDR1 and CDR2 (germline): MDHEN, SYDVKM. The CDR3 runs to 14 residues. The CDR3 loop is CASSFGSFVNEQFF. The CDR3 DNA reads as TGTGCCAGCAGTTTTGGCTCGTTCGTGAATGAGCAGTTCTTC. The whole variable domain, filled in from reference TRBV28 and TRBJ2-1, reads DVKVTQSSRYLVKRTGEKVFLECVQDMDHENMFWYRQDPGLGLRLIYFSYDVKMKEKGDIPEGYSVSREKKERFSLILESASTNQTSMYLCASSFGSFVNEQFFGPGTRLTVL.

The V gene is TRBV19, the J gene TRBJ2-2; D may be TRBD1 (6 bases). Germline V gene data show CDR1 as LNHDA and CDR2 as SQIVND (reference sequence). The V end lost 10 bases, the J end lost 6 bases, and 21 bases lay between the germline ends. The CDR3 is 15 residues long. The CDR3 region has the DNA TGTGCCACCACCCGACAGGACCTGCAATCCGGGGAGCTGTTTTTT. Protein product: CATTRQDLQSGELFF. The full variable domain, in which reference TRBV19 and TRBJ2-2 provide the parts outside the CDR3, is DGGITQSPKYLFRKEGQNVTLSCEQNLNHDAMYWYRQDPGQGLRLIYYSQIVNDFQKGDIAEGYSVSREKKESFPLTVTSAQKNPTAFYLCATTRQDLQSGELFFGEGSRLTVL.

The sample holds one count of this clone. This sequence joins TRBV7-2 and TRBJ2-7; D gene unclear. Germline CDR1 and CDR2: SGHTA and FQGNSA. V lost 5 bases and J lost 2, with 13 bases in between. The CDR3 has 14 amino acids. CDR3 residues: CASSRGGLTYEQYF. Here the CDR3 DNA reads TGTGCCAGCAGCCGCGGTGGGCTAACCTACGAGCAGTACTTC.

This chain links TRBV29-1 with TRBJ2-7; 10 bases fit TRBD1. The length of the CDR3 is 14 residues. V gave up 6 bases and J gave up 5 bases; unmatched junction bases: 10. Germline CDR1 is SQVTM and CDR2 is ANQGSEA. Here the CDR3 DNA reads TGCAGCGTAGATGGACAGGGGGAGAGGGACGAGCAGTACTTC. Protein sequence: CSVDGQGERDEQYF.

The rearrangement links TRBV19 to TRBJ2-1; 8 bases fit TRBD2. Germline V gene lookup returns CDR1 LNHDA and CDR2 SQIVND (reference sequence). The CDR3 has 15 amino acids. V trimming: 6 bases; J trimming: 0 bases; junction bases outside the gene matches: 4. The CDR3 DNA is TGTGCCAGTAGCCCCGGGACTAGCTCCTACAATGAGCAGTTCTTC. Encoded protein: CASSPGTSSYNEQFF.

The table lists this clone with a few counts. Other DNA sequences in this specimen translate into the identical CDR3. The gene calls are TRBV14 and TRBJ2-3; D ambiguous. The germline CDR1 and CDR2 sequences are SGHDN and FVKESK. This CDR3 has 15 amino acids. Trimming took off 1 base at V and 3 bases at J, with 11 bases between the two ends. In DNA, the CDR3 is TGTGCCAGCAGCCAAGGCGTCACGAGGACAGATACGCAGTATTTT. It codes for CASSQGVTRTDTQYF.

This clone was seen just once. The V gene is TRBV7-2, the J gene TRBJ2-4; no firm D call. The CDR3 spans 15 residues. The V end was cut by 3 bases, the J end by 4 bases, with 13 bases between. The germline V gene encodes CDR1 SGHTA and CDR2 FQGNSA. CDR3 DNA sequence: TGTGCCAGCAGCTTGTGGGTTCCCATGAAAAACATTCAGTACTTC. This codes for CASSLWVPMKNIQYF.

This clone is a singleton in its sample. This same CDR3 is encoded by further DNA sequences in the sample. The rearrangement uses TRBV6-1 and TRBJ2-4, with D perhaps assigned TRBD1 or TRBD2 (5 bases each). CDR3 length: 15 amino acids. Germline lookup yields CDR1 MNHNS and CDR2 SASEGT. Trimming removed 2 bases from V and 0 bases from J, with 8 bases in between. CDR3 residues: CASSETGGAKNIQYF. The CDR3 DNA reads TGTGCCAGCAGTGAAACTGGGGGAGCCAAAAACATTCAGTACTTC.

The chain carries TRBV27 and TRBJ2-7; TRBD1 is a possible D gene (5 bases). V lost 10 bases, J lost 1 base, and 14 bases lay in between. Germline CDR1 and CDR2: MNHEY and SMNVEV (reference sequence). The CDR3 sequence is 13 residues long. CDR3 in amino acids: CATSLGASYEQYF. CDR3 bases: TGTGCCACCTCTCTAGGGGCATCCTACGAGCAGTACTTC.

The CDR3 protein is CASSQPNAGGPDTQYF. DNA for the CDR3: TGTGCCAGCAGCCAACCTAACGCGGGAGGGCCAGATACGCAGTATTTT. V and J are TRBV4-2 and TRBJ2-3; 9 positions agree with TRBD2. V lost 2 bases to trimming and J lost 4 bases; unmatched junction nucleotides: 7. The germline CDR1 and CDR2 sequences are LGHNA and YNFKEQ. There are 16 residues in the CDR3.

V is TRBV21-1 and J is TRBJ1-1. TRBV21-1 is a recognized pseudogene. This CDR3 has 19 amino acids. The CDR3 region is CASSKKGQGGIIVDTEAFF. In DNA form, the CDR3 reads TGTGCCAGCAGCAAAAAGGGTCAAGGGGGGATAATAGTGGACACTGAAGCTTTCTTT.

CDR3 DNA sequence: TGTGCCAGCAGTTCCCTCCGGGGGCCCTATGGCTACACCTTC. Amino acid sequence: CASSSLRGPYGYTF. This sequence joins TRBV6-1 and TRBJ1-2, with D possibly matching TRBD1 (6 bases). Germline V CDR1 and CDR2: MNHNS, SASEGT. Trimming removed 5 bases at V and 4 bases at J, with 14 bases between. The CDR3 totals 14 residues.

The V gene is TRBV4-2, the J gene TRBJ2-2, with D uncertain. V was pared by 0 bases and J by 4 bases, with 9 bases between. The CDR3 runs to 15 residues. CDR1 and CDR2 (germline): LGHNA, YNFKEQ. This CDR3 reads CASSQDRTGTGELFF. The CDR3 coding sequence is TGTGCCAGCAGCCAAGATAGGACGGGCACCGGGGAGCTGTTTTTT.